This passage covers 22 T cell receptor beta chains from one sample sequenced in a study of patients and donors after allogeneic stem cell transplantation. In TCRdb, the RT-PCR reads were re-called with MiXCR into one record per CDR3 protein. This sample has approximately 250,000 distinct CDR3 sequences, with less than 15% found just once. What was sequenced was blood, either unsorted or a sorted T cell fraction (not recorded which). The receptor source for this set is a human donor who was either an allogeneic HSCT recipient or a stem cell or donor lymphocyte infusion donor (not recorded which). It is not recorded whose cells these are; they may come from a transplant donor.

The CDR3, as DNA: TGTGCCAGCAGCACCGCCGGGACAGGGGACTACGAGCAGTACTTC. This gives the protein CASSTAGTGDYEQYF. This chain connects TRBV7-2 to TRBJ2-7, with 10 bases that match TRBD1. Per germline, CDR1 SGHTA and CDR2 FQGNSA. The CDR3 consists of 15 residues. V trimming: 5 bases; J trimming: 3 bases; junction bases outside the gene matches: 7.

This clonotype was detected only a few times. V usage is TRBV4-3 and J usage is TRBJ2-3; 10 bases are a match to TRBD2. The V gene end was trimmed by 3 bases and the J gene end by 1 base; junction bases not matched to a gene: 10. This CDR3 has 18 amino acids. The germline V gene encodes CDR1 LGHNA and CDR2 YSLEER. In DNA, the CDR3 is TGCGCCAGCAGCCACCCCCGGGGGACTAGCGTACGCACAGATACGCAGTATTTT. Translating gives CASSHPRGTSVRTDTQYF.

The J gene is TRBJ1-6, the V gene TRBV5-6; 7 bases map to TRBD1. This CDR3 has 15 residues. The V segment lost 1 base and the J segment 9 bases; nucleotides outside the gene matches: 7. Per germline, CDR1 SGHDT and CDR2 YYEEEE. CDR3 region: CASSLRTGVGSPLHF. In nucleotides, the CDR3 is TGTGCCAGCAGCTTGCGAACAGGGGTAGGTTCACCCCTCCACTTT.

The rearrangement joins TRBV5-4 to TRBJ2-4, with D possibly being TRBD1 or TRBD2 (7 bases each). This CDR3 has 15 amino acids. Looked up from germline, CDR1 is SGHNT and CDR2 is YYREEE (reference sequence). The ends were cut back, 3 bases at V and 7 bases at J, with 17 bases in the middle. The CDR3 DNA is TGTGCCAGCAGCTACGACAGGGCCGGGGGGAACATTCAGTACTTC. Its protein is CASSYDRAGGNIQYF.

CDR3 DNA sequence: TGTGCCAGCAGCTCCCTCTGGGGGGCTTCGGTTGAGCAGTTCTTC. Residues: CASSSLWGASVEQFF. The chain employs TRBV7-9 and TRBJ2-1; either TRBD1 or TRBD2 may fit D (6 bases each). Trimming took off 4 bases at V and 9 bases at J, with 19 bases between the two ends. Germline CDR1 is SEHNR and CDR2 is FQNEAQ (reference sequence). The CDR3 has 15 residues.

This clonotype has a count of ten or more. V is TRBV12-3 or TRBV12-4 and J is TRBJ1-4; 8 bases are shared with TRBD1. The CDR3 is made up of 14 amino acids. V gave up 6 bases and J gave up 8 bases; unmatched junction bases: 8. The CDR3 reads CASSYAGGKEKLFF. The CDR3, as DNA: TGTGCCAGCAGCTATGCAGGGGGCAAGGAAAAACTGTTTTTT.

This clonotype showed up many times. This chain connects TRBV12-3 or TRBV12-4 to TRBJ1-1, with TRBD1 as a possible D gene (6 bases). CDR3 length equals 12 residues. V lost 5 bases to trimming and J lost 7 bases, with 11 bases between them. CDR3 in DNA: TGTGCCAGCAGTCCGGACAGACTTGAAGCTTTCTTT. Translating it yields CASSPDRLEAFF.

This clonotype was seen a few times. The rearrangement joins TRBV5-4 to TRBJ1-2, with a weak D call TRBD1 (5 bases). Trimming took 9 bases from V and 1 from J, leaving 13 bases between them. The germline gives CDR1 SGHNT, CDR2 YYREEE (reference sequence). This CDR3 comprises 13 residues. The CDR3 nucleotides are TGTGCCACTTCCGGGACGGGTAACTATGGCTACACCTTC. Protein: CATSGTGNYGYTF.

By its share, this clonotype is medium-sized. The chain combines TRBV25-1 with TRBJ2-7; 7 nucleotides match TRBD2. The CDR3 sequence is 13 residues long. Germline V gene data show CDR1 as MGHDK and CDR2 as SYGVNS. V shed 6 bases and J 3 bases; nucleotides not matched to a gene: 5. CDR3 sequence reads: CASRTSWDYEQYF. The CDR3 DNA reads TGTGCCAGCAGGACTAGCTGGGACTACGAGCAGTACTTC.

J is TRBJ2-3 and V is TRBV7-2, with 11 bases aligning to TRBD1. The germline gives CDR1 SGHTA, CDR2 FQGNSA. V lost 9 bases and J lost 3; bases outside the gene matches: 14. The CDR3 covers 17 residues. CDR3 DNA: TGTGCCAGTGTATACATGCGGACAGGGGGCAATACAGATACGCAGTATTTT. Translated: CASVYMRTGGNTDTQYF.

This clonotype was detected many times. The rearrangement joins TRBV4-3 to TRBJ1-1; D is uncertain. V was pared by 0 bases and J by 5 bases, with 10 bases between. The V gene's germline CDR1 is LGHNA and CDR2 YSLEER. CDR3 length: 14 amino acids. Written as DNA, the CDR3 is TGCGCCAGCAGCCAAGAAGAAGGGAGGACTGAAGCTTTCTTT. Translating gives CASSQEEGRTEAFF.

The rearrangement uses TRBV9 and TRBJ2-1; D is possibly TRBD1 (6 bases). V was pared by 3 bases and J by 4 bases, with 11 bases between. Looked up from germline, CDR1 is SGDLS and CDR2 is YYNGEE. There are 14 residues in the CDR3. DNA for the CDR3: TGTGCCAGCAGCGGGGGGACAACTTACAATGAGCAGTTCTTC. It is translated as CASSGGTTYNEQFF.

In this sample, this clonotype turned up many times. This rearrangement joins TRBV29-1 to TRBJ1-5; TRBD1 matches 8 bases. CDR1 and CDR2 (germline): SQVTM, ANQGSEA. This CDR3 contains 13 residues. The V segment lost 4 bases and the J segment 2 bases; nucleotides outside the gene matches: 1. The CDR3 coding sequence is TGCAGCGTTGCAGGGGGCGGCAATCAGCCCCAGCATTTT. This codes for CSVAGGGNQPQHF.

V and J are TRBV20-1 and TRBJ2-1, with unresolved D. Looked up from germline, CDR1 is DFQATT and CDR2 is SNEGSKA (reference sequence). The CDR3 consists of 13 residues. Trimming took off 7 bases at V and 4 bases at J, with 14 bases between the two ends. The CDR3 bases are TGCAGTGTTGAGACTCATCTTTACAATGAGCAGTTCTTC. This translates into CSVETHLYNEQFF.

The rearrangement links TRBV2 to TRBJ1-2, with D possibly being TRBD1 (5 bases). Trimming left V 3 bases short and J 3 bases short, with 11 bases between. The CDR3 is made up of 14 amino acids. CDR1 is SNHLY and CDR2 is FYNNEI in the germline V gene. CDR3 residues: CASSEDTYDYGYTF. The CDR3 region has the DNA TGTGCCAGCAGTGAGGACACCTACGACTATGGCTACACCTTC.

The J gene is TRBJ1-2, the V gene TRBV30, with 7 bases aligning to TRBD1. The CDR3 has 16 residues. Germline trimming cut 0 bases from V and 7 bases from J; bases unmatched to any gene: 14. The germline gives CDR1 GTSNPN, CDR2 SVGIG (reference sequence). The CDR3 bases are TGTGCCTGGAGTGTACGGAAAGGGGGCGCTTCTGTTGGCTACACCTTC. Protein sequence: CAWSVRKGGASVGYTF.

This clonotype was recorded many times. The chain links TRBV12-3 or TRBV12-4 to TRBJ2-1, with D possibly being TRBD1 (5 bases). The CDR3 length is 13 residues. Trimming took 2 bases from V and 8 from J, leaving 10 bases between them. The CDR3 bases are TGTGCCAGCAGTTTATTCAGGGCAGATGAGCAGTTCTTC. It is translated as CASSLFRADEQFF.

In this sample, this clonotype turned up a few times. This chain connects TRBV29-1 to TRBJ2-3; unclear D gene. From germline, CDR1 is SQVTM and CDR2 ANQGSEA. V lost 3 bases, J lost 0 bases, and 7 bases lay in between. The CDR3 spans 13 residues. This chain's CDR3 is CSVDVGSTDTQYF. CDR3 DNA sequence: TGCAGCGTTGATGTGGGGAGCACAGATACGCAGTATTTT.

This clonotype has more than one count but fewer than ten. This chain connects TRBV30 to TRBJ1-2, with a tentative D call TRBD1 (5 bases). This CDR3 region has 12 residues. V was shortened by 2 bases and J by 8 bases, with 12 bases between the two germline ends. Germline V lookup: CDR1 GTSNPN, CDR2 SVGIG (reference sequence). CDR3 sequence reads: CAWSPRGGGYTF. In DNA form, the CDR3 reads TGTGCCTGGAGTCCGAGGGGAGGCGGCTACACCTTC.

The genes are TRBV6-1 and TRBJ2-7; 9 bases line up with TRBD2. The J segment lost 3 bases and the V segment lost 6 bases, leaving 9 bases of the junction unmatched. This CDR3 is 15 amino acids long. The germline gives CDR1 MNHNS, CDR2 SASEGT. CDR3 sequence (DNA): TGTGCCAGCAGAAAAGCCGTTAGCGGGGGCTACGAGCAGTACTTC. This codes for CASRKAVSGGYEQYF.

This clonotype occurred a few times. The rearrangement links TRBV18 to TRBJ2-7; TRBD1 matches at 9 bases. Germline V gene data show CDR1 as KGHSH and CDR2 as LQKENI. V lost 2 bases, J lost 6 bases, and 5 bases stayed unmatched. This CDR3 has 14 amino acids. CDR3 loop: CASSPVDRGGEQYF. DNA of the CDR3: TGTGCCAGCTCACCAGTGGACAGGGGAGGCGAGCAGTACTTC.

The J gene is TRBJ2-7, the V gene TRBV4-1, with TRBD2 matching 7 bases. The length of the CDR3 is 15 residues. With 7 bases clipped from V and 3 bases from J, the junction kept 12 bases outside the gene matches. CDR1 MGHRA and CDR2 YSYEKL come from the germline V gene. In nucleotides, the CDR3 is TGCGCCAGCAAGCGGACGACCGGGGAGGGCTACGAGCAGTACTTC. This sequence encodes CASKRTTGEGYEQYF.